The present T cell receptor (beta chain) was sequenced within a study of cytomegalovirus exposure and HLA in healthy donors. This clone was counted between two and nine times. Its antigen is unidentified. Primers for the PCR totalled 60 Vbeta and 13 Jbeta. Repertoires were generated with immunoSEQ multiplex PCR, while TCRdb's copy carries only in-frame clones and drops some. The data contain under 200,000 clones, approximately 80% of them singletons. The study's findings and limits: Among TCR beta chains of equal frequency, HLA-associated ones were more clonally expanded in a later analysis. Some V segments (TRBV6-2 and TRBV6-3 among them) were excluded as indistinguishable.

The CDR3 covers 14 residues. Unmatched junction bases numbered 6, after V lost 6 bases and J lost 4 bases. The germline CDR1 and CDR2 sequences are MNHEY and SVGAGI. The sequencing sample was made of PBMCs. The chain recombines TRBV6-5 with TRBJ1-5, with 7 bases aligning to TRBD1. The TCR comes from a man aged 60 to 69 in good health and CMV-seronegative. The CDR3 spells CASRKTGRNQPQHF. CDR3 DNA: TGTGCCAGCAGAAAGACAGGGCGGAATCAGCCCCAGCATTTT.